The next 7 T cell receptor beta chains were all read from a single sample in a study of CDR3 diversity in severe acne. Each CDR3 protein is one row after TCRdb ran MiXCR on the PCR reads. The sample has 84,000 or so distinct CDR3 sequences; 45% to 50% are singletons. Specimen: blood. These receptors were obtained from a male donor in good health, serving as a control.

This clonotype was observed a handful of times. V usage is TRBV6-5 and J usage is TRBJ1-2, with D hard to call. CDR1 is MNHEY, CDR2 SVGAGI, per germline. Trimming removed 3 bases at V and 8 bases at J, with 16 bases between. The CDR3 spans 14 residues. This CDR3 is CASSYPDTSLGYTF. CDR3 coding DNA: TGTGCCAGCAGTTATCCCGACACGTCCTTGGGCTACACCTTC.

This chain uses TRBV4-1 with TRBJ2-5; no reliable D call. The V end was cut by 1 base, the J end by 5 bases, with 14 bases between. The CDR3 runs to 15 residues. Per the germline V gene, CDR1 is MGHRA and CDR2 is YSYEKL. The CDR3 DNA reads TGCGCCAGCAGCCAAGGGCGGAAGATACGGGAGACCCAGTACTTC. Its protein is CASSQGRKIRETQYF.

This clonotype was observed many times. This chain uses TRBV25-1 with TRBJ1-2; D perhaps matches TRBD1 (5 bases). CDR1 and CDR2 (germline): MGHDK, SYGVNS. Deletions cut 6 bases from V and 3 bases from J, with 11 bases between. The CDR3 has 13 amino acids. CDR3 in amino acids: CASSAAGYYGYTF. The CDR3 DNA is TGTGCCAGCAGCGCCGCAGGGTACTATGGCTACACCTTC.

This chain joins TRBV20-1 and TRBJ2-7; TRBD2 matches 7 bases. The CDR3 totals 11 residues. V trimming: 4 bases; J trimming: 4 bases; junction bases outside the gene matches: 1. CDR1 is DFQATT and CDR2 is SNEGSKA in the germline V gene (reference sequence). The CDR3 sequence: CSATGGYEQYF. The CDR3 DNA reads TGCAGTGCTACGGGGGGTTACGAGCAGTACTTC.

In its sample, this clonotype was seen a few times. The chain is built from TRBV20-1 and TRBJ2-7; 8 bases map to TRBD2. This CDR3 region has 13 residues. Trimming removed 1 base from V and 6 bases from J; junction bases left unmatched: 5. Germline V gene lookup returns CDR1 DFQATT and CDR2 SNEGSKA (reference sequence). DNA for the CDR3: TGCAGTGCTAGAGGACCGGGGGGGAGCGAGCAGTACTTC. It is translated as CSARGPGGSEQYF.

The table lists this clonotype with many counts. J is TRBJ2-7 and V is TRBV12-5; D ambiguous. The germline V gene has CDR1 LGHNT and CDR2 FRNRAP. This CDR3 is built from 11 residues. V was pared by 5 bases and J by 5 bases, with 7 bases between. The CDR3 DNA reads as TGTGCTAGTGGTCCTCCGGACGAGCAGTACTTC. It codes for CASGPPDEQYF. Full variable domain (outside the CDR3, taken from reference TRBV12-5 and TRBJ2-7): DARVTQTPRHKVTEMGQEVTMRCQPILGHNTVFWYRQTMMQGLELLAYFRNRAPLDDSGMPKDRFSAEMPDATLATLKIQPSEPRDSAVYFCASGPPDEQYFGPGTRLTVT.

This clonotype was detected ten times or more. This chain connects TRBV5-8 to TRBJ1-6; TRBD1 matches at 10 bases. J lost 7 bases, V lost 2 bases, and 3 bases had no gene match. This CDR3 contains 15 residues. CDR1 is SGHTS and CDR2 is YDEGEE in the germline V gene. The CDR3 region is CASSFAGQGNSPLHF. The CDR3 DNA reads TGTGCCAGCAGCTTTGCGGGACAGGGGAATTCACCCCTCCACTTT.